Shown below are 27 T cell receptor beta chains from a single sample sequenced in a study of blood T cell repertoires in COVID-19. Assay: immunoSEQ multiplex PCR; the TCRdb copy retains only in-frame clones and omits some. The sample has some 140,000 clones, over 65% seen once. The sequencing input was peripheral blood. The receptors were sampled from a man older than 75 with acute or convalescent COVID-19.

The chain employs TRBV5-1 and TRBJ2-5; 9 nucleotides match TRBD2. Germline values: CDR1 SGHRS, CDR2 YFSETQ. V lost 0 bases to trimming and J lost 2 bases; unmatched junction nucleotides: 5. CDR3 length: 16 amino acids. The DNA of the CDR3 is TGCGCCAGCAGCTTGGCCGCTAGCGGGGCTCAAGAGACCCAGTACTTC. It translates to CASSLAASGAQETQYF.

This clone was detected once. J is TRBJ2-7 and V is TRBV6-6; the D is unclear. The CDR3 consists of 15 residues. Germline CDR1 reads MNHNY; CDR2 reads SVGAGI (reference sequence). Trimming removed 3 bases from V and 5 bases from J, with 17 bases in between. The chain's CDR3 is CASSYLETPEDEQYF. The CDR3 region has the DNA TGTGCCAGCAGTTATCTGGAGACCCCTGAAGACGAGCAGTACTTC.

The chain joins TRBV6-2 or TRBV6-3 to TRBJ1-2; 7 bases map to TRBD1. CDR1 and CDR2 (germline): MNHEY, SVGEGT. The V and J ends lost 2 bases and 6 bases, in that order; junction bases with no gene match: 3. The length of the CDR3 is 13 residues. The CDR3 spells CASSYRGRDGYTF. CDR3 sequence (DNA): TGTGCCAGCAGTTACAGGGGGCGAGATGGCTACACCTTC.

V gene TRBV7-6 combines with J gene TRBJ1-4; 10 nucleotides agree with TRBD1. The CDR3 contains 15 residues. Germline V gene data show CDR1 as SGHVS and CDR2 as FNYEAQ. V shed 3 bases and J 8 bases; nucleotides not matched to a gene: 6. CDR3: CASSFDRGRGEKLFF. In DNA form, the CDR3 reads TGTGCCAGCAGCTTCGACAGGGGGCGCGGAGAAAAACTGTTTTTT.

This chain connects TRBV30 to TRBJ1-1; weak D call: TRBD1 (5 bases). Germline V CDR1 and CDR2: GTSNPN, SVGIG (reference sequence). V lost 7 bases and J lost 0, with 12 bases in between. The CDR3 loop spans 13 amino acids. The CDR3 DNA reads as TGTGCCTATTTACGACAGCTGAACACTGAAGCTTTCTTT. It specifies CAYLRQLNTEAFF.

The V gene is TRBV19, the J gene TRBJ1-6; D unresolved. V lost 7 bases to trimming and J lost 7 bases, with 17 bases between them. This CDR3 contains 15 residues. Germline CDR1 is LNHDA and CDR2 is SQIVND (reference sequence). DNA of the CDR3: TGTGCCAGTAATAAATCGGGGATGGGGAATTCACCCCTCCACTTT. Translating gives CASNKSGMGNSPLHF.

The chain employs TRBV6-2 or TRBV6-3 and TRBJ2-7; D uncertain. The V gene's germline CDR1 is MNHEY and CDR2 SVGEGT. Trimming took 2 bases from V and 1 from J, leaving 12 bases between them. The CDR3 length is 15 residues. The CDR3, as DNA: TGTGCCAGCAGTTACGGCCTCAGCGAGTCCTACGAGCAGTACTTC. As protein: CASSYGLSESYEQYF.

This clone was picked up a small number of times. The chain is built from TRBV5-1 and TRBJ2-3; TRBD2 aligns across 9 bases. Germline V gives CDR1 SGHRS, CDR2 YFSETQ. The CDR3 covers 17 residues. With V trimmed by 4 bases and J by 2 bases, 11 bases remained unmatched. The CDR3 bases are TGCGCCAGCAGCCATAGCGGGGGAGTTCAAAACACAGATACGCAGTATTTT. Translated: CASSHSGGVQNTDTQYF.

Details on this clone: One junction end disagrees with the germline gene, perhaps due to a read error. This sequence joins TRBV7-7 and TRBJ2-7; 9 nucleotides match TRBD1. Germline V gene lookup returns CDR1 SSHAT and CDR2 FNYEAQ (reference sequence). The CDR3 spans 15 residues. DNA of the CDR3: TGTGCTAGCAGCCCGGGACAGGGATACTCCTACGAGCAGTACTTC. Protein: CASSPGQGYSYEQYF.

The chain uses TRBV10-2 and TRBJ1-5; weak D call: TRBD1 (6 bases). Germline CDR1 and CDR2: WSHSY and SAAADI. V gave up 6 bases and J gave up 6 bases, with 15 bases separating them. This CDR3 region has 14 residues. CDR3 region: CASRGEGHSQPQHF. The CDR3 DNA reads TGCGCCAGCAGGGGCGAGGGACACTCTCAGCCCCAGCATTTT.

This clone showed up just a few times. V and J are TRBV7-9 and TRBJ1-1; maybe TRBD1 (6 bases). Trimming took 1 base from V and 1 from J, leaving 7 bases between them. The CDR3 is made up of 14 amino acids. Looked up from germline, CDR1 is SEHNR and CDR2 is FQNEAQ (reference sequence). The CDR3 is CASSLGTENTEAFF. The CDR3 DNA is TGTGCCAGCAGCTTAGGGACAGAGAACACTGAAGCTTTCTTT.

The genes are TRBV15 and TRBJ1-6, with unresolved D. The CDR3 runs 17 residues. The ends were cut back, 1 base at V and 0 bases at J, with 10 bases in the middle. The germline V gene encodes CDR1 LNHNV and CDR2 YYDKDF (reference sequence). CDR3 residues: CATSRVAGSSYNSPLHF. As DNA, the CDR3 is TGTGCCACCAGCAGAGTAGCGGGGAGCTCCTATAATTCACCCCTCCACTTT.

The V gene is TRBV5-1, the J gene TRBJ2-7; D remains ambiguous. V gave up 4 bases and J gave up 5 bases, with 10 bases separating them. The CDR3 totals 12 residues. Germline assignment: CDR1 SGHRS and CDR2 YFSETQ. CDR3 in amino acids: CASSPVRDEQYV. The CDR3, as DNA: TGCGCCAGCAGCCCTGTCCGTGACGAGCAGTACGTC.

The CDR3 here is CASSSRRVYTDTQYF. The DNA of the CDR3 is TGTGCCAGCAGCTCGCGGCGGGTTTACACAGATACGCAGTATTTT. The genes are TRBV3-1 (or the pseudogene TRBV3-2) and TRBJ2-3, with D possibly TRBD2 on 5 matching bases. CDR1 and CDR2 from the germline V gene are LGHDT and YNNKEL (reference sequence). The CDR3 loop spans 15 amino acids. V dropped 5 bases and J dropped 2 bases, with 14 bases sitting between them.

The CDR3 loop is CASSLFFPTSGGTRRHNEQFF. CDR3 DNA: TGTGCCAGCAGTTTATTTTTCCCGACTAGCGGGGGAACCCGCCGGCACAATGAGCAGTTCTTC. This rearrangement joins TRBV27 to TRBJ2-1; 12 bases fit TRBD2. CDR1 is MNHEY, CDR2 SMNVEV, per germline (reference sequence). With 1 base clipped from V and 5 bases from J, the junction kept 18 bases outside the gene matches. This CDR3 has 21 residues.

The chain employs TRBV19 and TRBJ1-5; no clear D gene. Germline V gene sequence: CDR1 LNHDA, CDR2 SQIVND (reference sequence). This CDR3 has 13 residues. Between the trimmed V and J ends, which lost 9 bases and 2 bases, there was a span of 11 bases. CDR3 coding DNA: TGTGCCAGCAGACTGGGTGGCAATCAGCCCCAGCATTTT. It encodes CASRLGGNQPQHF.

J is TRBJ2-2 and V is TRBV7-7; D gene ambiguous. Trimming pared 5 bases from V and 6 bases from J, leaving 22 bases between. Per germline, CDR1 SSHAT and CDR2 FNYEAQ (reference sequence). The CDR3 loop spans 17 amino acids. The CDR3 DNA is TGTGCCAGCAGCCCCTTGGCCACCAGGTCGGTCTCCGGGGAGCTGTTTTTT. Its protein is CASSPLATRSVSGELFF.

The chain has TRBV6-1 and TRBJ1-6, with D perhaps TRBD1 (6 bases). V lost 2 bases to trimming and J lost 5 bases, with 13 bases between them. Germline lookup yields CDR1 MNHNS and CDR2 SASEGT. The CDR3 has 16 residues. The CDR3 spells CASSEIPGVHNSPLHF. CDR3 nucleotide sequence: TGTGCCAGCAGTGAAATTCCAGGGGTCCATAATTCACCCCTCCACTTT.

The chain links TRBV29-1 to TRBJ1-5; possible D gene TRBD1, 5 bases. CDR3 length: 18 amino acids. Germline CDR1 SQVTM, CDR2 ANQGSEA. The ends were cut back, 4 bases at V and 0 bases at J, with 22 bases in the middle. CDR3 DNA: TGCAGCGTTGTCTTCTGCGGGACGACATCTAATAGCAATCAGCCCCAGCATTTT. Translated: CSVVFCGTTSNSNQPQHF. Filled out from reference TRBV29-1 and TRBJ1-5, the complete variable domain reads SAVISQKPSRDICQRGTSLTIQCQVDSQVTMMFWYRQQPGQSLTLIATANQGSEATYESGFVIDKFPISRPNLTFSTLTVSNMSPEDSSIYLCSVVFCGTTSNSNQPQHFGDGTRLSIL.

This clone was recorded a few times. This chain links TRBV5-6 with TRBJ2-7, with TRBD1 matching over 7 bases. Germline trimming cut 4 bases from V and 6 bases from J; bases unmatched to any gene: 4. The V gene's germline CDR1 is SGHDT and CDR2 YYEEEE. The CDR3 consists of 12 residues. The CDR3 DNA sequence: TGTGCCAGCAGCCGGACAGGACTCGAGCAGTACGTC. It is translated as CASSRTGLEQYV.

The V gene is TRBV5-5, the J gene TRBJ2-2; maybe TRBD1 (6 bases). The CDR3 runs to 15 residues. Germline V lookup: CDR1 SGHKS, CDR2 YYEKEE (reference sequence). Trimming removed 5 bases at V and 4 bases at J, with 15 bases between. The CDR3 loop is CASSYRARSTGELFF. In nucleotides, the CDR3 is TGTGCCAGCAGTTACAGGGCGCGGAGCACCGGGGAGCTGTTTTTT.

The genes are TRBV25-1 and TRBJ2-5; 12 bases line up with TRBD2. CDR1 and CDR2 (germline): MGHDK, SYGVNS. This CDR3 contains 16 residues. J lost 6 bases, V lost 1 base, and 6 bases had no gene match. CDR3 loop: CASSESPSGGGKTQYF. The CDR3 DNA reads as TGTGCCAGCAGTGAATCCCCTAGCGGGGGGGGAAAGACCCAGTACTTC.

The chain joins TRBV6-1 to TRBJ1-2; 7 bases map to TRBD1. The CDR3 covers 15 residues. With V trimmed by 3 bases and J by 0 bases, 4 bases remained unmatched. Germline lookup yields CDR1 MNHNS and CDR2 SASEGT. CDR3 coding DNA: TGTGCCAGCAGTGACCCCGGACAGGCTAACTATGGCTACACCTTC. This codes for CASSDPGQANYGYTF.

This clone was found a few times. This chain joins TRBV12-3 or TRBV12-4 and TRBJ2-3; weak D call: TRBD2 (5 bases). V was cut by 11 bases and J by 2 bases, with 14 bases left in between. The CDR3 loop spans 13 amino acids. The CDR3 DNA follows: TGTGCCTCAGCCGGGGTAAACACAGATACGCAGTATTTT. It translates to CASAGVNTDTQYF.

The chain combines TRBV28 with TRBJ2-3, with unresolved D. Per germline, CDR1 MDHEN and CDR2 SYDVKM. V was shortened by 6 bases and J by 9 bases, with 19 bases between the two germline ends. There are 14 residues in the CDR3. This CDR3 reads CASSSHMTPGTQYF. The CDR3 DNA reads as TGTGCCAGCAGCTCCCACATGACCCCAGGAACGCAGTATTTT.

This chain connects TRBV5-1 to TRBJ1-1, with 8 nucleotides matching TRBD1. This CDR3 contains 15 residues. V lost 3 bases to trimming and J lost 5 bases; unmatched junction nucleotides: 9. CDR1 and CDR2 from the germline V gene are SGHRS and YFSETQ. The CDR3 region is CASSSAGTGGTEAFF. For the CDR3, the DNA is TGCGCCAGCAGCTCCGCCGGGACAGGTGGGACTGAAGCTTTCTTT.

Concerning this clone: The same CDR3 also results from other DNA sequences found in this sample. This chain uses TRBV27 with TRBJ2-1; 10 nucleotides match TRBD2. The CDR3 totals 15 residues. Germline lookup yields CDR1 MNHEY and CDR2 SMNVEV (reference sequence). Unmatched junction bases numbered 5, after V lost 3 bases and J lost 6 bases. The CDR3 loop reads CASSFERGGRNEQFF. The CDR3 bases are TGTGCCAGCAGTTTCGAGCGGGGGGGCCGCAATGAGCAGTTCTTC.